This note documents a single TCR beta chain sequence. Its matching antigen is unknown. Nominally healthy donors were sampled, though unrecorded immune exposures were likely. The sample originates from a study of cytomegalovirus exposure and HLA in healthy donors. J was trimmed by 6 bases and V by 2 bases; bases with no gene match: 7. This CDR3 region has 14 residues. Per the germline V gene, CDR1 is GTSNPN and CDR2 is SVGIG (reference sequence). It was with 60 Vbeta and 13 Jbeta primers that the PCR ran. Using immunoSEQ multiplex PCR, the repertoire was profiled, and TCRdb retains in-frame clones only, with some absent. The sample gives more than 65,000 clones, around 79% of which show up once; 22% is in the top ten. Findings of the study overall: Published work reported that the classifier diagnosed cytomegalovirus status with high specificity and sensitivity. Most TCR sequences were seen very rarely across donors, but some public TCRs occurred in many. Later analysis suggested links between common viral pathogens and several top significant clusters.

The chain joins TRBV30 to TRBJ2-1; TRBD1 matches 7 bases. Sequencing used PBMCs. The source of this sequence is a woman aged 40 to 50 in good health and CMV-seropositive. CDR3 coding DNA: TGTGCCTGGAGTTTGGACAGGAGACGCAATGAGCAGTTCTTC. Protein product: CAWSLDRRRNEQFF.